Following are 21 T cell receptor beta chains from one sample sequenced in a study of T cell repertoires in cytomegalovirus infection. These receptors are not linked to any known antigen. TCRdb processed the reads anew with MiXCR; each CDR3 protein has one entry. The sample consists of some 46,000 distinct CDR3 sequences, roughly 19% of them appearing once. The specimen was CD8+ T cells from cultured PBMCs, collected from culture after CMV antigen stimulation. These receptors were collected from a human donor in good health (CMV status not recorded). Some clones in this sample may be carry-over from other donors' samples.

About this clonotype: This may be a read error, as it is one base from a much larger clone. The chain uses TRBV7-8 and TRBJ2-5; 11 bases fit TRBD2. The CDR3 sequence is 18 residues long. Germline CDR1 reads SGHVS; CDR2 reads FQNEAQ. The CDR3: CVSSLELSLAGVRETQYF. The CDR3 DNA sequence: TGTGTCAGCAGCTTAGAACTCTCACTAGCGGGAGTACGAGAGACCCAGTACTTC.

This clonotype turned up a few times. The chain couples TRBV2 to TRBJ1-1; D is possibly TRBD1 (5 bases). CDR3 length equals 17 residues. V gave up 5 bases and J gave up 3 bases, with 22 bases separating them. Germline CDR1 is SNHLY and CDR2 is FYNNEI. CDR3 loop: CASSYFLPGRRDTEAFF. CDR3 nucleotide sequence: TGTGCCAGCAGTTACTTCCTCCCGGGACGCCGGGACACTGAAGCTTTCTTT.

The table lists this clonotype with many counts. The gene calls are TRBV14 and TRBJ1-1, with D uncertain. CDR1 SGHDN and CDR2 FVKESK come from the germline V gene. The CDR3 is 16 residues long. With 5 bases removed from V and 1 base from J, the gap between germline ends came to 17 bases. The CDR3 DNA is TGTGCCAGCAGCGCTTGGGATGTTTCAGGGAACACTGAAGCTTTCTTT. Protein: CASSAWDVSGNTEAFF.

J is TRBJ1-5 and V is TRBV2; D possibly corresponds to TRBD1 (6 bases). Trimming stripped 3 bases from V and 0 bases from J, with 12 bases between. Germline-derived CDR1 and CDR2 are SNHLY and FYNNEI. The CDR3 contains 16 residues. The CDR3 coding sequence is TGTGCCAGCAGTGATTTGGACAGAGGTAGCAATCAGCCCCAGCATTTT. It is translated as CASSDLDRGSNQPQHF.

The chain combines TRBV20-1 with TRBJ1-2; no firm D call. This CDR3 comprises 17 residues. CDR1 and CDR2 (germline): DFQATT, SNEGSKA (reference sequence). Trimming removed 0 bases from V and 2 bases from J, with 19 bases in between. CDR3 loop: CSARDPGKGAVNYGYTF. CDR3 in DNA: TGCAGTGCTAGAGATCCGGGGAAGGGTGCAGTCAACTATGGCTACACCTTC.

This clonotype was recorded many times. CDR3 sequence: CASSPSDTFSGNTIYF. The CDR3 DNA reads as TGTGCCAGCAGCCCATCGGACACCTTCTCTGGAAACACCATATATTTT. The rearrangement joins TRBV11-3 to TRBJ1-3, with D perhaps matching TRBD1 (5 bases). Trimming left V 5 bases short and J 0 bases short, with 14 bases between. In germline, CDR1 is SGHNT, CDR2 YENEEA. The CDR3 runs to 16 residues.

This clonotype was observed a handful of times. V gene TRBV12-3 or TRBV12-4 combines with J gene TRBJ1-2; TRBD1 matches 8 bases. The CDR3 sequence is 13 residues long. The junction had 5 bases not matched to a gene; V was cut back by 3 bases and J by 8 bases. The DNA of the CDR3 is TGTGCCAGCAGTTTTCAGGGGGCGACGGGCTACACCTTC. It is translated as CASSFQGATGYTF.

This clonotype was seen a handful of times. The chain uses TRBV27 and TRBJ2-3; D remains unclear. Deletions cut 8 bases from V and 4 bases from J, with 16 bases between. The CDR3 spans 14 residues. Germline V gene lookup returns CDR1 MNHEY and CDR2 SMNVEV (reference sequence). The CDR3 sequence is CASRLVYEADTQYF. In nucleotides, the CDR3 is TGTGCCAGCCGTCTTGTTTATGAAGCAGATACGCAGTATTTT.

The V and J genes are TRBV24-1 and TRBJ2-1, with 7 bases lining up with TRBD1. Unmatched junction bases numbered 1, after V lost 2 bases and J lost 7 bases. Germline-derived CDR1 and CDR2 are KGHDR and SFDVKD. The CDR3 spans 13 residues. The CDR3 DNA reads TGTGCCACCAGTGATTCCAGGGGGAATGAGCAGTTCTTC. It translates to CATSDSRGNEQFF.

The CDR3 is CASSAGTGVYEQYF. CDR3 in DNA: TGCGCCAGCAGCGCCGGGACAGGGGTTTACGAGCAGTACTTC. The V and J genes are TRBV4-1 and TRBJ2-7, with 10 bases that match TRBD1. The length of the CDR3 is 14 residues. Germline V gene data show CDR1 as MGHRA and CDR2 as YSYEKL. V lost 5 bases to trimming and J lost 4 bases; unmatched junction nucleotides: 5.

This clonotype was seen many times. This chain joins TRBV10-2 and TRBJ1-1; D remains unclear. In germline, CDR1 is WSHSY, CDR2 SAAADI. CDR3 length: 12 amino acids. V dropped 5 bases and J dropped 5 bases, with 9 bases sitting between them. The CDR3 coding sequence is TGCGCCAGCAGTTCTCACGGTACTGAAGCTTTCTTT. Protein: CASSSHGTEAFF.

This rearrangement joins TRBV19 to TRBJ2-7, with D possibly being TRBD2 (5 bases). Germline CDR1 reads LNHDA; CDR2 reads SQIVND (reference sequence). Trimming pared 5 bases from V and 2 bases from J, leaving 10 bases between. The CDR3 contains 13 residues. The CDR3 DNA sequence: TGTGCCAGTAGTGGACTGAAGACCTACGAGCAGTACTTC. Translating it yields CASSGLKTYEQYF.

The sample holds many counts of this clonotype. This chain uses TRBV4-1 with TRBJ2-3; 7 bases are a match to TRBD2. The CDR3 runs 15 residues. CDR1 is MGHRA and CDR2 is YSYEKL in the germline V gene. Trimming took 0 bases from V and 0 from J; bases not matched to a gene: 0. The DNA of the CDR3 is TGCGCCAGCAGCCAAGAGCGGGAGAGCACAGATACGCAGTATTTT. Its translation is CASSQERESTDTQYF.

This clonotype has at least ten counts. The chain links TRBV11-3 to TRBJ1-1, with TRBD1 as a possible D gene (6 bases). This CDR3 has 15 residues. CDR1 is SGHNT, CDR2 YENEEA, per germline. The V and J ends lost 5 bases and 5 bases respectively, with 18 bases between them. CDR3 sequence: CASSPEQGRWTEAFF. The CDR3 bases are TGTGCCAGCAGCCCAGAACAGGGAAGATGGACTGAAGCTTTCTTT.

This CDR3 reads CASSQERSSGNTGELFF. The CDR3 DNA sequence: TGTGCCAGCAGCCAAGAGAGGAGTAGCGGCAACACCGGGGAGCTGTTTTTT. The chain carries TRBV3-1 and TRBJ2-2, with D perhaps TRBD2 (6 bases). The V gene's germline CDR1 is LGHDT and CDR2 YNNKEL (reference sequence). The ends were cut back, 0 bases at V and 2 bases at J, with 13 bases in the middle. This CDR3 spans 17 amino acids.

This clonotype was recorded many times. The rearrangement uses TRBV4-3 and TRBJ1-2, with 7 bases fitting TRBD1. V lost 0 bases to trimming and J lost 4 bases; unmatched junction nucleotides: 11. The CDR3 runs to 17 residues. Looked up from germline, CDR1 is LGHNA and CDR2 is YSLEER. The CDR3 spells CASSQDLNRGIIYGYTF. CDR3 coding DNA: TGCGCCAGCAGCCAAGATCTAAACAGGGGAATTATCTATGGCTACACCTTC.

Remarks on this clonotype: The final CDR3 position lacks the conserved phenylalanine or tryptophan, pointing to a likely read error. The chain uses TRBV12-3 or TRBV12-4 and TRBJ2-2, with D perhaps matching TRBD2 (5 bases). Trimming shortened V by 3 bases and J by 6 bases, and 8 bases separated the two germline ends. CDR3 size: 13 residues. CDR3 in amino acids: CASSFDYPGELFS. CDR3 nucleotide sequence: TGTGCCAGCAGTTTCGACTATCCCGGGGAGCTGTTTTCT.

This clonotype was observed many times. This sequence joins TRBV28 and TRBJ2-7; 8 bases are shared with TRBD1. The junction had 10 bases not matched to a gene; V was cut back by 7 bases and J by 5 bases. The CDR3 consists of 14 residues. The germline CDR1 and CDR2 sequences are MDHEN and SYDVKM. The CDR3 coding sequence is TGTGCCAGCAAAGCGGACAGGGTTGGCCACGAGCAGTACTTC. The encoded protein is CASKADRVGHEQYF.

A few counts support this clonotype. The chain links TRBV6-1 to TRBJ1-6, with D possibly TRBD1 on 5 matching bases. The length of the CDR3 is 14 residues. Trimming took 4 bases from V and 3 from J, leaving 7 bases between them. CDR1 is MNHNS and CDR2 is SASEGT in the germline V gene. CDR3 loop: CASSATDYNSPLHF. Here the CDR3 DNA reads TGTGCCAGCAGTGCGACAGACTATAATTCACCCCTCCACTTT.

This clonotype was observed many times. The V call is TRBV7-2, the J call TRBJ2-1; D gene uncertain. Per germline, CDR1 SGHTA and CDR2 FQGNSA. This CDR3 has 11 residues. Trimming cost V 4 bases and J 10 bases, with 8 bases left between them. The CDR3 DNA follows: TGTGCCAGCAGCTCAGAATGGGAGCAGTTCTTC. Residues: CASSSEWEQFF.

Written as DNA, the CDR3 is TGTGCCATCACCTCGGGACAGGGGAACAATGAGCAGTTCTTC. Translated, it gives CAITSGQGNNEQFF. The gene calls are TRBV10-3 and TRBJ2-1, with 10 bases identical to TRBD1. CDR1 and CDR2 (germline): ENHRY, SYGVKD. The CDR3 runs to 14 residues. The V segment lost 7 bases and the J segment 5 bases; nucleotides outside the gene matches: 5.